The TCR beta chain under discussion was sequenced for a study of blood T cells in healthy people across ages (dated by TCRdb to 2015 to 2017). Regarding the complete study: In model experiments, template switching captured roughly one uniquely barcoded TCR beta cDNA molecule for every two T cells. The donors were split into four age groups: young (average roughly 15 years), middle-aged (roughly 40), aged (62) and long-lived (over 80). To avoid experimental bias, donors of different ages were randomly spread across the sequencing lanes. The study analyzed two additional independent replicas of 1 million unique cDNA reads from the same blood draw for two donors, one aged 18 to 30 and one aged 80 or older. The study measured age-related changes in TCR beta repertoire diversity using deep sequencing normalized with unique cDNA molecular identifiers. Points the paper makes about the study in general: Bulk unsorted PBMC profiling prevented conclusive comparison of naive and antigen-experienced compartments. The percentage of naive T cells measured by flow cytometry correlated strongly with observed TCR beta diversity. The long-lived group showed more naive CD4+ T cells, fewer expanded clones and increased TCR diversity than the aged group, suggesting age selection. Donor CMV infection status was unknown, potentially confounding age-related changes in expanded clonotypes. Estimates of total diversity based on one million sequenced T cells were regarded as lower bounds and as underestimates. Observed TCR beta diversity per million T cells fell roughly linearly with age, and a significant reduction was already apparent by age approximately 40.

This clonotype was observed a few times. This clone's antigen is unknown. No base-level quality is on record; no much larger clone is a single base apart. Systemically healthy Caucasian individuals from Russia, around 39 in total and aged about 6 to 95 years, were included as donors. Each donor gave 8 to 10 milliliters of peripheral blood, collected into EDTA-treated Vacutainer tubes. PBMCs were isolated by Ficoll-Paque density-gradient centrifugation, with at least 6 million obtained per sample. Trizol reagent was used to extract total RNA from the PBMCs, yielding at least 5.5 micrograms per sample. Naive CD45RAhigh/CD27high T cell percentages were measured by flow cytometry on a PBMC aliquot from every donor. The germline V gene yields SGHRS for CDR1 and YFSETQ for CDR2. The CDR3, cysteine through phenylalanine, is 16 amino acids long. The CDR3 DNA has 48 bases and is translated from base 1. Trimming removed 4 bases from V and 2 bases from J; the gene matches leave 8 bases unexplained.

Receptor libraries were prepared by 5' RACE. Sequencing instrument: Illumina HiSeq 2500. The second PCR ran for roughly 7 to 11 cycles and used a J-beta primer mix along with a sample-barcoded 5' primer. A unique molecular identifier was introduced onto each TCR beta cDNA molecule by a template-switch 5' adaptor carrying 12 random nucleotides. Each sample yielded at least 3 million CDR3-containing paired-end reads. The Mint cDNA synthesis kit, primed by a TRBC-specific oligonucleotide, was used to synthesize first-strand cDNA from all RNA. After uracil-DNA glycosylase treatment, a first 18-cycle PCR used universal primers M1SS and BC2_uni_R on all cDNA. Per the authors' processing: Each sample was normalized by randomly selecting 1 million high-quality reads, each carrying a distinct molecular identifier. Reads sharing molecular identifiers were discarded rather than binned into consensus sequences. MiTCR, set to a Q25 quality threshold and the strictest error-elimination algorithm, was used for CDR3 identification, clonotype clustering and error correction. Lower-bound total TCR beta diversity was estimated with a nonparametric unseen species model using Euler transformation. TCRdb cleaned the public reads at Q25 with fastp, built clones with MiXCR and kept in-frame beta chains. Each entry is one CDR3 protein sequence, shown with its most common DNA and genes. The V and J calls come from TCRdb's annotation, not from the publication. A total of 600,000 to 1,000,000 distinct CDR3 sequences appear in this sample, roughly 60% of them only once. The ten biggest clones cover approximately 23% of the sample.

The source of this sequence is a man aged 25-40 years in good health. Recombination connected TRBV5-1 to TRBJ1-2, with 10 bases in between that match TRBD1. The sample was blood. The CDR3 sequence is CASSPQPGQGNYGYTF. The nucleotide sequence is TGCGCCAGCAGCCCCCAACCGGGACAGGGGAACTATGGCTACACCTTC.